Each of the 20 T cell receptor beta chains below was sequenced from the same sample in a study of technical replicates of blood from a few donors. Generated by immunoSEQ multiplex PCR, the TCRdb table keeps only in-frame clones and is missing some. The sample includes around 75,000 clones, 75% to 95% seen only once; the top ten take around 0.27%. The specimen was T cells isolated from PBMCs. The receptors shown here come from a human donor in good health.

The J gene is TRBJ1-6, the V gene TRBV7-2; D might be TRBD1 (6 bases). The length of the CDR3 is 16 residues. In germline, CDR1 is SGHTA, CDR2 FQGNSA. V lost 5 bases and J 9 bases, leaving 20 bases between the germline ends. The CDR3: CASSTPRHRAGSPLHF. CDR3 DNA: TGTGCCAGCAGCACGCCCCGACACAGGGCTGGTTCACCCCTCCACTTT.

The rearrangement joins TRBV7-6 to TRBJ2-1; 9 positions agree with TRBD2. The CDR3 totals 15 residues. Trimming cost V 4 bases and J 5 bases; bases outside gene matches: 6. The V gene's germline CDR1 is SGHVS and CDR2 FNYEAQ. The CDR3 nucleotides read TGTGCCAGCAGCTCGCGGCTAGCGGGAAACAATGAGCAGTTCTTC. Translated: CASSSRLAGNNEQFF.

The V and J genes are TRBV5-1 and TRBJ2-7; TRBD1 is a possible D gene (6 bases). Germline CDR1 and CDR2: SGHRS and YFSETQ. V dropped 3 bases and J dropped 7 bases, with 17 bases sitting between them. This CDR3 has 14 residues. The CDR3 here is CASSSGPGHGEQYF. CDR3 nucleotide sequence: TGCGCCAGCAGCTCAGGCCCGGGACACGGGGAGCAGTACTTC.

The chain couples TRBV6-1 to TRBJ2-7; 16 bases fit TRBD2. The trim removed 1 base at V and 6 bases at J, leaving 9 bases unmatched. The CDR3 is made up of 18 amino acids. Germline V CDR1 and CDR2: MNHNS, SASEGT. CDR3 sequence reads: CASSEGGLAGGARGEQYF. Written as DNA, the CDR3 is TGTGCCAGCAGTGAAGGGGGACTAGCGGGAGGGGCCAGGGGCGAGCAGTACTTC.

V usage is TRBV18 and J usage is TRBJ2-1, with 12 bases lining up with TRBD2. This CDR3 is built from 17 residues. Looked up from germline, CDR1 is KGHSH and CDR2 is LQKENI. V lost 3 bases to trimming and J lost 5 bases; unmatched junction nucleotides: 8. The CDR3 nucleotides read TGTGCCAGCTCACCGCTAGCGGGGGGGCGAGGGAACAATGAGCAGTTCTTC. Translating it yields CASSPLAGGRGNNEQFF.

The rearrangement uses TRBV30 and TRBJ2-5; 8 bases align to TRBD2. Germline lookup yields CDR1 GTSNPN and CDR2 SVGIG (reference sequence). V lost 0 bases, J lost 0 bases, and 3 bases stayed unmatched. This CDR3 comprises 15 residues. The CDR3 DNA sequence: TGTGCCTGGAGTGTATCGGGGGGGCACCAAGAGACCCAGTACTTC. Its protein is CAWSVSGGHQETQYF.

CDR3 nucleotides: TGTGCCAGCAGCTTAGGATTTGGGACAGGCTCCTACAATGAGCAGTTCTTC. The encoded protein is CASSLGFGTGSYNEQFF. This chain joins TRBV7-6 and TRBJ2-1, with 8 bases matching TRBD1. This CDR3 comprises 17 residues. The V segment lost 1 base and the J segment 0 bases; nucleotides outside the gene matches: 5. Germline-derived CDR1 and CDR2 are SGHVS and FNYEAQ.

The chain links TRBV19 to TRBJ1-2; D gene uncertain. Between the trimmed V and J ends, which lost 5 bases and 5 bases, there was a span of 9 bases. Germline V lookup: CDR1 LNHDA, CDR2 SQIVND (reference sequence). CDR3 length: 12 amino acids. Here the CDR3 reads CASSESGYGYTF. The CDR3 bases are TGTGCCAGTAGTGAATCGGGGTATGGCTACACCTTC. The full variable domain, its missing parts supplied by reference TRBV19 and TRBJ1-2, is DGGITQSPKYLFRKEGQNVTLSCEQNLNHDAMYWYRQDPGQGLRLIYYSQIVNDFQKGDIAEGYSVSREKKESFPLTVTSAQKNPTAFYLCASSESGYGYTFGSGTRLTVV.

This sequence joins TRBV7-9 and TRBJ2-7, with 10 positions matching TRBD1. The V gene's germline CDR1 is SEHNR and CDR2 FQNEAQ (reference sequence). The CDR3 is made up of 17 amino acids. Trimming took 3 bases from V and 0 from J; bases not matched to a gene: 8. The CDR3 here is CASSLGQGLIYSYEQYF. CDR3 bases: TGTGCCAGCAGCTTGGGACAGGGGTTGATTTACTCCTACGAGCAGTACTTC.

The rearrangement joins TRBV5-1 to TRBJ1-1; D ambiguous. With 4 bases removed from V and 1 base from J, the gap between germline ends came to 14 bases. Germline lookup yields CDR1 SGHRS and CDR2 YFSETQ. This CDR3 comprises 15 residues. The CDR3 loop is CASSPEGRENTEAFF. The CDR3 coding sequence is TGCGCCAGCAGCCCCGAAGGGAGGGAGAACACTGAAGCTTTCTTT.

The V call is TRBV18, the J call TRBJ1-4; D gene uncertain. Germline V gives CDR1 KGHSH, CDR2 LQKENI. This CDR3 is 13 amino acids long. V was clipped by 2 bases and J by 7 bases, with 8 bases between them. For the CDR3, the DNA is TGTGCCAGCTCACCAGTTCCGAGTGAAAAACTGTTTTTT. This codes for CASSPVPSEKLFF.

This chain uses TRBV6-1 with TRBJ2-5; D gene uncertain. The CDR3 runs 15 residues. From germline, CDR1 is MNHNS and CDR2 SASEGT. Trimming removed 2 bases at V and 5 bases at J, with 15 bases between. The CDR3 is CASSENPDRWETQYF. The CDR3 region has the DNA TGTGCCAGCAGTGAAAATCCTGATCGGTGGGAGACCCAGTACTTC.

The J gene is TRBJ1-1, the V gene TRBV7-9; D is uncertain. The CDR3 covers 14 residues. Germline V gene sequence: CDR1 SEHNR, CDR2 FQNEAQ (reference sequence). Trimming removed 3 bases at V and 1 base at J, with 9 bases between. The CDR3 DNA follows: TGTGCCAGCAGCTTCCGGCCAGGGAACACTGAAGCTTTCTTT. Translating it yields CASSFRPGNTEAFF.

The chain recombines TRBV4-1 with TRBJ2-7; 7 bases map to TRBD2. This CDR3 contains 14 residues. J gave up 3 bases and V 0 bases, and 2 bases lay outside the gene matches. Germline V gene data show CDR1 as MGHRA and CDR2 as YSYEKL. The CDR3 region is CASSQDSSGYEQYF. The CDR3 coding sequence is TGCGCCAGCAGCCAAGACTCTAGCGGCTACGAGCAGTACTTC.

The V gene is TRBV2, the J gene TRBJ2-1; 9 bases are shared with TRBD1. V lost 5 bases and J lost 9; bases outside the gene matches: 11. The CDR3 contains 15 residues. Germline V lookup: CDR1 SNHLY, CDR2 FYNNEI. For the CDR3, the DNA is TGTGCCAGCAGTTCCGGGACAGGGTTTTTCGTTGAGCAGTTCTTC. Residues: CASSSGTGFFVEQFF.

The CDR3 nucleotides read TGTGCCTGGAGTGGGGGAGAAATGTTCACTGAAGCTTTCTTT. Translation gives CAWSGGEMFTEAFF. The chain has TRBV30 and TRBJ1-1; the D is unclear. This CDR3 comprises 14 residues. V was clipped by 1 base and J by 4 bases, with 13 bases between them. Germline values: CDR1 GTSNPN, CDR2 SVGIG (reference sequence). The full variable domain, rest sourced from reference TRBV30 and TRBJ1-1, is SQTIHQWPATLVQPVGSPLSLECTVEGTSNPNLYWYRQAAGRGLQLLFYSVGIGQISSEVPQNLSASRPQDRQFILSSKKLLLSDSGFYLCAWSGGEMFTEAFFGQGTRLTVV.

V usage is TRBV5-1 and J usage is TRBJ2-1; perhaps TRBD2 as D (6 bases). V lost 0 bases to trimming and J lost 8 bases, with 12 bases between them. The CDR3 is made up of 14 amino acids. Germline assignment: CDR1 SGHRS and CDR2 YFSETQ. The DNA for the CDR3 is TGCGCCAGCAGCTTGGGAGCGGAGGGTTATGAGCAGTTCTTC. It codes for CASSLGAEGYEQFF.

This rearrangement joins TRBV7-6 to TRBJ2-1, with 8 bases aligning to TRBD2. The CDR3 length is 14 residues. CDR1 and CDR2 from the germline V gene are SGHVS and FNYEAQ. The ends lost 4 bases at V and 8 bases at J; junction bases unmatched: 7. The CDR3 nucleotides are TGTGCCAGCAGCTCCACGGGACTAGTCGATGAGCAGTTCTTC. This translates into CASSSTGLVDEQFF.

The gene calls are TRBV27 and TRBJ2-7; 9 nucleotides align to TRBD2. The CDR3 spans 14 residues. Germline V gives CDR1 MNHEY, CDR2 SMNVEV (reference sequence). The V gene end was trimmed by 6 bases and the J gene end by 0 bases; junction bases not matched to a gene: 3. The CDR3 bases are TGTGCCAGCAGCATAGCGGGAGCCTCCTACGAGCAGTACTTC. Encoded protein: CASSIAGASYEQYF.

CDR3 nucleotide sequence: TGTGCCAGCAGTTTGGGGAGCCAAGAGACCCAGTACTTC. This encodes CASSLGSQETQYF. The chain uses TRBV28 and TRBJ2-5, with D possibly matching TRBD2 (5 bases). Germline values: CDR1 MDHEN, CDR2 SYDVKM. CDR3 size: 13 residues. The V gene lost 3 bases and the J gene lost 1 base, with 6 bases spanning the gap.